This T cell receptor beta chain emerged from a study of cytomegalovirus exposure and HLA in healthy donors. V lost 4 bases and J 4 bases, leaving 13 bases between the germline ends. CDR1 and CDR2 (germline): LNHDA, SQIVND (reference sequence). This CDR3 spans 14 amino acids. PCR amplification relied on 60 Vbeta primers (plus 13 Jbeta primers). Original analysis: Later, roughly 86 million unique TCR beta chains were counted in an analysis, and 10 million to 12 million of them were shared. The protocol was immunoSEQ multiplex PCR, while the TCRdb copy is restricted to in-frame clones and leaves out a portion. V and J calls and clone size are those listed in that table; D and trimming were worked out from the DNA. Of around 200,000 clones listed, approximately 80% are singletons. Concerning this clone: Its antigen is unknown.

The study, taken as a whole, reports: It was 164 TCR beta chains that were listed as cytomegalovirus-associated. Further analysis was carried out later, and it showed several of the most significant clusters appearing linked to common viral pathogens.

The sequenced material came from PBMCs. This TCR derives from a girl aged 2-15 years in good health and CMV-seropositive. The chain combines TRBV19 with TRBJ1-1; D unresolved. CDR3 nucleotide sequence: TGTGCCAGTAGTAATATTCACGGGAGCACTGAAGCTTTCTTT. Protein sequence: CASSNIHGSTEAFF.